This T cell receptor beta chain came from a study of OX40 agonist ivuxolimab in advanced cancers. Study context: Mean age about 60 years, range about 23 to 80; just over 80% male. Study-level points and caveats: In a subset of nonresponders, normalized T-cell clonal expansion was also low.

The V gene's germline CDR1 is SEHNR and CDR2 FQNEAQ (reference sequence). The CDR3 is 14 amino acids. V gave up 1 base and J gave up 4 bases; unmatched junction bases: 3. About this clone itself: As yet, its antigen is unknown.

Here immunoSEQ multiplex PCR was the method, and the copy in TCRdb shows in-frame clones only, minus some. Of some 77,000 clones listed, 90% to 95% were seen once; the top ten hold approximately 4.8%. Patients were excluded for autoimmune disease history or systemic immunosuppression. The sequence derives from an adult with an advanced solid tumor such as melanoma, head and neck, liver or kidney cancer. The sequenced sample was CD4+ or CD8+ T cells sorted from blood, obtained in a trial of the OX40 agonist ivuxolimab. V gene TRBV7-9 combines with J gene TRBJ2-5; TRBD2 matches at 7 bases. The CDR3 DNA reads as TGTGCCAGCAGCTTAGAGGTAGCGGGAGAGACCCAGTACTTC. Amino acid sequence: CASSLEVAGETQYF.